The source of this T cell receptor (beta chain) is a study of T cell responses to AZD1222 COVID-19 vaccine. Notes on the study in general: The donor cohort was predominantly white British with a female majority, and clonal diversity may have been underestimated.

Sequenced by immunoSEQ multiplex PCR; TCRdb stores in-frame clones only, minus some. The sample comprises approximately 160,000 clones, approximately 90% of which are singletons, and under 5% rests with the top ten. For this clone: Its matching antigen is unknown.

CDR3 length: 14 residues. V was pared by 7 bases and J by 7 bases, with 7 bases of the junction left unmatched. Germline V lookup: CDR1 WSHSY, CDR2 SAAADI. This receptor was obtained from an adult in good health. The chain is built from TRBV10-2 and TRBJ2-1; TRBD2 matches 10 bases. This sample comprised peripheral blood, obtained on day 0 of AZD1222 vaccination. CDR3 DNA sequence: TGCGCCAGCACGGCAGCGGGAGGGGGGAATGAGCAGTTCTTC. It is translated as CASTAAGGGNEQFF.